This TCR beta chain was obtained from a study of blood T cells in healthy people across ages. At the level of the study: About one barcoded beta molecule per two T cells was the capture yield of template switching.

Each donor had approximately 10 milliliters of peripheral blood drawn. In this sample, this clonotype turned up many times. A second about 6 to 12 cycle PCR used barcoded and J-beta primers. TCRdb re-derived calls from the 5' RACE reads in MiXCR, one entry per CDR3 protein. The sample includes approximately 1.5 million distinct CDR3 sequences, approximately 39% of them seen just once. V gave up 1 base and J gave up 5 bases, with 14 bases separating them. The germline CDR1 and CDR2 sequences are GTSNPN and SVGIG (reference sequence). This CDR3 contains 14 residues. The specimen sequenced was blood. The chain is built from TRBV30 and TRBJ1-1, with D uncertain. This sequence was found in a woman aged 18-30 years in good health. The DNA for the CDR3 is TGTGCCTGGAGTGGGTCGGTTTCTCGGACTGAAGCTTTCTTT. Translation: CAWSGSVSRTEAFF.